Listed below are T cell receptor beta chains from one sample, sequenced in a study of CD8 T cells in ankylosing spondylitis. From the 5' RACE reads, TCRdb called clonotypes with MiXCR, one entry per CDR3 protein. The sample contains 300,000 to 400,000 distinct CDR3 sequences, more than 20% of which appear only once. The sequenced sample was blood, either unsorted or a sorted T cell fraction (not recorded which). All receptors derive from a male donor with ankylosing spondylitis or in good health (not recorded which). The CDR3 runs from the conserved cysteine through the conserved F or W. The D gene is left open where the match is weak. The listing skips clone size in some rows; elsewhere it reads once, few, many or a size class.

TRBV7-2	TRBD1	-	TRBJ2-1	15	TGTGCCAGCAGCTTGACAGGGGGGCCTTTGGGTGAGCAGTTCTTC	CASSLTGGPLGEQFF
TRBV6-5	TRBD1	-	TRBJ1-1	14	TGTGCCAGCAGTTACGAGATAGGGACAGAGGAAGCTTTCTTT	CASSYEIGTEEAFF
TRBV5-6	-	-	TRBJ2-2	15	TGTGCCAGCAGCTTGGCCGGGGGTTGGACCGGGGAGCTGTTTTTT	CASSLAGGWTGELFF
TRBV11-2	-	-	TRBJ2-7	14	TGTGCCAGCAGCTCGCTCAGGTTCTCCTACGAGCAGTACTTC	CASSSLRFSYEQYF
TRBV5-1	-	few	TRBJ2-5	14	TGCGCCAGCAGCTCAACACCCCTGGGGGAGACCCAGTACTTC	CASSSTPLGETQYF
TRBV7-9	TRBD2	few	TRBJ2-1	15	TGTGCCAGCAGCTTCGGGGGGAGCGGTTACAATGAGCAGTTCTTC	CASSFGGSGYNEQFF
TRBV29-1	TRBD2	-	TRBJ2-1	14	TGCAGCTACCCCCGGGGGGGGTGGGGGAATGAGCAGTTCTTC	CSYPRGGWGNEQFF
TRBV20-1	TRBD2	-	TRBJ2-1	17	TGCAGTGCCCCTAGGGCTTTGACTAGCGGGGTCCGCCATGAGCAGTTCTTC	CSAPRALTSGVRHEQFF
TRBV12-3/TRBV12-4	-	few	TRBJ2-3	15	TGTGCCAGCAGTCCCCTCCCTGGACCCCAAGATACGCAGTATTTT	CASSPLPGPQDTQYF
TRBV21-1	-	-	TRBJ2-3	16	TGTGCCAGCAGCACCCCACAGGGGCCCTGCACAGATACGCAGTATTTT	CASSTPQGPCTDTQYF
TRBV12-3/TRBV12-4	-	-	TRBJ1-1	13	TGTGCCAGCAGCCGCACAGCGGGCACTGAAGCTTTCTTT	CASSRTAGTEAFF
TRBV9	-	-	TRBJ2-2	17	TGTGCCAGCAGCGTAAACAGGGACTCCTCGAACACCGGGGAGCTGTTTTTT	CASSVNRDSSNTGELFF
TRBV10-3	TRBD1	-	TRBJ1-2	13	TGTGCCACCAGGGGTGACAGGGACTATGGCTACACCTTC	CATRGDRDYGYTF
TRBV6-5	-	few	TRBJ2-7	14	TGTGCCAGCAGTTACTCGCCAGGTCCAGGCGAGCAGTACTTC	CASSYSPGPGEQYF
TRBV27	TRBD2	few	TRBJ2-7	17	TGTGCCAGCAGTACAACCGGAGGACTAGCTCACATCTACGAGCAGTACTTC	CASSTTGGLAHIYEQYF
TRBV12-3/TRBV12-4	-	-	TRBJ2-2	15	TGTGCCAGCAGTTCCTTACCTTCCAACACCGGGGAGCTGTTTTTT	CASSSLPSNTGELFF
TRBV28	-	few	TRBJ2-1	13	TGTGCCAGCAGTCCTCTATCCCCCAATGAGCAGTTCTTC	CASSPLSPNEQFF
TRBV6-4	-	few	TRBJ2-2	18	TGTGCCAGCAGTGACTCATTCGGGGTAGGGTCCCACACCGGGGAGCTGTTTTTT	CASSDSFGVGSHTGELFF
TRBV18	TRBD2	once	TRBJ2-2	19	TGTGCCAGCTCACCATTCGGACTAGCGGGGGCCTCTGTTACCGGGGAGCTGTTTTTT	CASSPFGLAGASVTGELFF
TRBV9	-	-	TRBJ2-6	16	TGTGCCAGCAGCGTAGCGAGGGACTCTGGGGCCAACGTCCTGACTTTC	CASSVARDSGANVLTF
TRBV6-1	-	-	TRBJ1-2	19	TGTGCCAGCAGTGAATGGGGGATGGGCTGCTGGACTCGCTGCTATGGCTACACCTTC	CASSEWGMGCWTRCYGYTF
TRBV5-5	TRBD2	-	TRBJ2-1	15	TGTGCCAGCAGCTTGGCGGGCCTAGCGGGGTATGAGCAGTTCTTC	CASSLAGLAGYEQFF
TRBV12-3/TRBV12-4	TRBD1	-	TRBJ2-7	15	TGTGCCAGCAGTTTAACCTACAGGGGGCTCGGCGAGCAGTACTTC	CASSLTYRGLGEQYF
TRBV7-8	-	-	TRBJ2-7	15	TGTGCCAGCAGCTTCCGAACCACCGGGCCCCACGAGCAGTACTTC	CASSFRTTGPHEQYF
TRBV3-1	-	-	TRBJ2-7	16	TGTGCCAGCAGCCAAGAGGGCCTAGCGCCCCTGAACGAGCAGTACTTC	CASSQEGLAPLNEQYF
TRBV29-1	TRBD2	-	TRBJ2-1	15	TGCAGCGTTACGTCGGGGGGGGGAACCTACAATGAGCAGTTCTTC	CSVTSGGGTYNEQFF
TRBV9	-	-	TRBJ2-7	14	TGTGCCAGCAGCTACGGGTCCTCCACCTACGAGCAGTACTTC	CASSYGSSTYEQYF
TRBV7-8	TRBD1	few	TRBJ2-1	17	TGTGCCAGCAGCTTAAAGTTGATCGGACAGGCCTACAATGAGCAGTTCTTC	CASSLKLIGQAYNEQFF
TRBV7-6	-	-	TRBJ2-7	16	TGTGCCAGCAGCAATGAGGGTAATAGCGGCTCCTACGAGCAGTACTTC	CASSNEGNSGSYEQYF
TRBV28	TRBD1	-	TRBJ2-7	15	TGTGCCAGCAGTCCACACAGGGGGCGCGTCTACGAGCAGTACTTC	CASSPHRGRVYEQYF
TRBV4-1	TRBD2	-	TRBJ2-2	16	TGCGCCAGCAGCCCCCTGCAGGCGGGGGATACCGGGGAGCTGTTTTTT	CASSPLQAGDTGELFF
TRBV19	TRBD2	-	TRBJ2-7	14	TGTGCCAGTAGTATAGGACTAGCAGGCTACGAGCAGTACTTC	CASSIGLAGYEQYF